Listed below are T cell receptor beta chains from one sample, sequenced in a study of T cell repertoires in cytomegalovirus infection. TCRdb re-derived calls from the reads in MiXCR, one entry per CDR3 protein. The top ten hold around 6.5% of the sample, which has about 210,000 distinct CDR3 sequences, 6% to 8% seen once. The source material was PBMCs. The origin of the receptors is a human donor in good health (CMV status not recorded). Some clones in this sample may be carry-over from other donors' samples. The CDR3 runs from the conserved cysteine through the conserved F or W. D genes are given only for firm matches. Clone size is shown for a subset of rows, as once, few, many or a class of expanded clone.

>.|.|TRBJ2-3|TRBV5-1
CASSFDSRTDTQYF
TGCGCCAGCAGCTTTGATTCGCGCACAGATACGCAGTATTTT
>.|many|TRBJ2-1|TRBV7-3
CASSASRHHEQFF
TGTGCCAGCAGCGCAAGCAGGCACCATGAGCAGTTCTTC
>.|many|TRBJ2-2|TRBV7-3
CASSPISSGPGELFF
TGTGCCAGCAGCCCAATTTCGAGTGGCCCCGGGGAGCTGTTTTTT
>.|many|TRBJ1-1|TRBV20-1
CSANRRNTEAFF
TGCAGTGCTAACAGGAGGAACACTGAAGCTTTCTTT
>.|.|TRBJ1-2|TRBV12-3/TRBV12-4
CASTPYGARPGAGGYTF
TGTGCCAGCACCCCCTACGGAGCCAGACCAGGGGCAGGCGGCTACACCTTC
>TRBD1|many|TRBJ1-5|TRBV7-2
CASSLDRVSQPQHF
TGTGCCAGCAGCCTTGACAGGGTAAGCCAGCCCCAGCATTTT
>.|many|TRBJ1-6|TRBV7-9
CASSLEEGSSPLHF
TGTGCCAGCAGCTTAGAGGAGGGTTCTTCACCCCTCCACTTT
>TRBD1|many|TRBJ1-4|TRBV7-2
CASSLRTGPNEKLFF
TGTGCCAGCAGCCTCCGGACAGGCCCTAATGAAAAACTGTTTTTT
>.|many|TRBJ1-1|TRBV18
CASSPQGNTEAFF
TGTGCCAGCAGTCCACAGGGGAACACTGAAGCTTTCTTT
>.|.|TRBJ1-5|TRBV29-1
CSVRTQRDQPQHF
TGCAGCGTTCGGACTCAACGGGATCAGCCCCAGCATTTT
>.|.|TRBJ1-1|TRBV7-9
CASSLAPRGAFF
TGTGCCAGCAGCTTAGCGCCGAGGGGAGCTTTCTTT
>TRBD1|many|TRBJ2-5|TRBV7-6
CASSLGQGGTKTQYF
TGTGCCAGCAGCTTAGGACAGGGGGGCACGAAGACCCAGTACTTC
>.|many|TRBJ2-7|TRBV4-3
CASSQVGGSYEQYF
TGCGCCAGCAGCCAAGTGGGGGGTTCCTACGAGCAGTACTTC
>.|many|TRBJ1-5|TRBV7-2
CASSLSGQISNQPQHF
TGTGCCAGCAGCTTATCAGGACAGATAAGCAATCAGCCCCAGCATTTT
>.|many|TRBJ1-1|TRBV20-1
CSARGHAYEAFF
TGCAGTGCTAGAGGCCATGCTTATGAAGCTTTCTTT
>TRBD2|many|TRBJ2-1|TRBV7-6
CASSLGGGNGYNEQFF
TGTGCCAGCAGCTTAGGGGGGGGGAACGGCTACAATGAGCAGTTCTTC
>.|many|TRBJ2-5|TRBV3-1
CASSQALTAYQETQYF
TGTGCCAGCAGCCAAGCCCTGACTGCGTACCAAGAGACCCAGTACTTC
>.|many|TRBJ2-1|TRBV2
CASSERTVYNEQFF
TGTGCCAGCAGTGAACGGACGGTATACAATGAGCAGTTCTTC
>.|.|TRBJ1-5|TRBV10-3
CAISQQGGAQPQHF
TGTGCCATCAGTCAACAGGGAGGCGCACAGCCCCAGCATTTT
>.|many|TRBJ1-1|TRBV7-2
CASSLEGTRGEAFF
TGTGCCAGCAGCTTAGAGGGGACCCGGGGTGAAGCTTTCTTT
>TRBD1|many|TRBJ1-2|TRBV20-1
CSAGTGEDGYTF
TGCAGTGCTGGAACAGGGGAGGATGGCTACACCTTC
>TRBD1|many|TRBJ1-5|TRBV7-2
CASSLSGTGTASNQPQHF
TGTGCCAGCAGCTTATCTGGGACAGGGACCGCTAGCAATCAGCCCCAGCATTTT
>.|many|TRBJ1-5|TRBV7-9
CASSSPDQPQHF
TGTGCCAGCAGCTCCCCCGATCAGCCCCAGCATTTT
>.|many|TRBJ1-2|TRBV6-5
CASSYGWQEKGGYTF
TGTGCCAGCAGTTACGGATGGCAGGAGAAAGGGGGCTACACCTTC
>.|many|TRBJ2-2|TRBV28
CASSKRNTGELFF
TGTGCCAGCAGCAAGAGGAACACCGGGGAGCTGTTTTTT
>.|many|TRBJ2-5|TRBV20-1
CSARGSKETQYF
TGCAGTGCTAGAGGTTCGAAGGAGACCCAGTACTTC
>.|.|TRBJ1-2|TRBV9
CASSAGTAF
TGTGCCAGCAGCGCCGGGACGGCCTTC
>.|.|TRBJ2-4|TRBV5-6
CASSVPTGTENIQYF
TGTGCCAGCAGCGTCCCGACAGGTACCGAAAACATTCAGTACTTC
>.|few|TRBJ1-5|TRBV5-1
CASSAGTQNQPQHF
TGCGCCAGCAGCGCCGGGACGCAAAATCAGCCCCAGCATTTT
>TRBD1|many|TRBJ1-1|TRBV7-2
CASSYRQGATEAFF
TGTGCCAGCAGCTACAGACAGGGGGCAACTGAAGCTTTCTTT
>.|few|TRBJ1-5|TRBV30
CAWRAANQPQHF
TGTGCCTGGAGAGCAGCGAATCAGCCCCAGCATTTT
>.|many|TRBJ1-5|TRBV7-2
CASSLVVASNQPQHF
TGTGCCAGCAGCTTAGTGGTGGCTAGCAATCAGCCCCAGCATTTT
>TRBD2|.|TRBJ2-7|TRBV27
CASSLAGGAYEQYF
TGTGCCAGCAGCCTAGCGGGGGGGGCCTACGAGCAGTACTTC
>.|many|TRBJ2-2|TRBV14
CASSQERGAYGELFF
TGTGCCAGCAGCCAAGAACGGGGGGCCTACGGGGAGCTGTTTTTT
>TRBD1|many|TRBJ1-1|TRBV2
CASSEQGLYTEAFF
TGTGCCAGCAGCGAACAGGGGCTATACACTGAAGCTTTCTTT
>TRBD1|many|TRBJ2-7|TRBV6-2/TRBV6-3
CASSYSPRNPGQGHGHPWEQYF
TGTGCCAGCAGTTACTCGCCCCGTAATCCGGGACAGGGGCACGGGCATCCCTGGGAGCAGTACTTC
>.|many|TRBJ1-2|TRBV12-5
CASGLVPGQSYGYTF
TGTGCTAGTGGTTTGGTACCGGGGCAGTCTTATGGCTACACCTTC
>.|few|TRBJ1-1|TRBV29-1
CSVGDTEAFF
TGCAGCGTCGGGGATACTGAAGCTTTCTTT
>TRBD1|many|TRBJ2-7|TRBV28
CASSQLVRQGRSNEQYF
TGTGCCAGCAGCCAACTCGTAAGACAGGGGCGATCTAACGAGCAGTACTTC
>.|many|TRBJ1-1|TRBV7-2
CASSLGGRAHTEAFF
TGTGCCAGCAGCTTAGGTGGCAGGGCTCACACTGAAGCTTTCTTT
>.|many|TRBJ2-5|TRBV9
CASSVGGTGGQETQYF
TGTGCCAGCAGCGTAGGCGGGACGGGCGGACAAGAGACCCAGTACTTC
>TRBD1|many|TRBJ2-1|TRBV7-2
CASSLWTGPSSYNEQFF
TGTGCCAGCAGCTTATGGACAGGGCCCAGCTCCTACAATGAGCAGTTCTTC
>.|many|TRBJ2-7|TRBV7-9
CASSLGTATSSYEQYF
TGTGCCAGCAGCTTAGGGACAGCAACCAGCTCCTACGAGCAGTACTTC
>TRBD1|.|TRBJ2-2|TRBV7-9
CASSMRTGHTGELFF
TGTGCCAGCAGCATGAGGACAGGGCACACCGGGGAGCTGTTTTTT
>.|many|TRBJ1-3|TRBV4-1
CASSKQDGNTIYF
TGCGCCAGCAGCAAACAGGATGGAAACACCATATATTTT
>TRBD1|many|TRBJ2-7|TRBV4-2
CASNKQTGTGISYEQYF
TGTGCCAGCAACAAACAAACCGGGACAGGGATTTCCTACGAGCAGTACTTC
>.|many|TRBJ1-4|TRBV20-1
CSARGGATNEKLFF
TGCAGTGCTAGAGGAGGAGCTACTAATGAAAAACTGTTTTTT
>TRBD2|.|TRBJ2-2|TRBV20-1
CSARAHSGGDGGELFF
TGCAGTGCTAGAGCCCATAGCGGGGGGGATGGCGGGGAGCTGTTTTTT
>.|few|TRBJ2-1|TRBV29-1
CSVAPVRELNEQFF
TGCAGCGTCGCCCCGGTCCGGGAGCTCAATGAGCAGTTCTTC
>.|many|TRBJ2-2|TRBV7-9
CASSLGTENTGELFF
TGTGCCAGCAGCTTAGGGACGGAGAACACCGGGGAGCTGTTTTTT
>TRBD1|.|TRBJ2-7|TRBV7-9
CASSLAAVGTGEQYF
TGTGCCAGCAGCTTAGCAGCGGTTGGGACAGGGGAGCAGTACTTC
>.|.|TRBJ1-2|TRBV27
CASSLSGTYGYTF
TGTGCCAGCAGTTTATCCGGGACGTATGGCTACACCTTC
>.|many|TRBJ2-5|TRBV5-4
CASSLEFSQETQYF
TGTGCCAGCAGCTTGGAGTTTTCCCAAGAGACCCAGTACTTC
>TRBD1|many|TRBJ2-5|TRBV7-9
CASSRGTGDQETQYF
TGTGCCAGCAGCCGTGGGACAGGGGACCAAGAGACCCAGTACTTC
>TRBD1|many|TRBJ2-2|TRBV7-2
CASSMPTGTTPGELFF
TGTGCCAGCAGCATGCCGACAGGGACGACTCCCGGGGAGCTGTTTTTT
>TRBD2|.|TRBJ2-1|TRBV20-1
CSAPTATSGGPTTYNEQFF
TGCAGTGCCCCCACCGCGACTAGCGGGGGGCCAACCACCTACAATGAGCAGTTCTTC
>TRBD1|.|TRBJ2-4|TRBV3-1
CASSQVATDRGQNIQYF
TGTGCCAGCAGCCAAGTCGCCACGGACAGGGGCCAAAACATTCAGTACTTC
>TRBD1|many|TRBJ2-7|TRBV28
CASSSTGVLSEQYF
TGTGCCAGCAGCTCGACAGGGGTACTTAGCGAGCAGTACTTC
>.|many|TRBJ2-1|TRBV29-1
CSVVPGSGNNEQFF
TGCAGCGTTGTGCCAGGTTCGGGGAACAATGAGCAGTTCTTC
>.|many|TRBJ2-7|TRBV28
CASSPKWAGEQYF
TGTGCCAGCAGCCCCAAATGGGCGGGCGAGCAGTACTTC